The 22 T cell receptor beta chains listed next were all sequenced from one sample in a study of blood T cells in healthy people across ages. Together with a sample-barcoded 5' primer, a J-beta primer mix was included in a second PCR lasting roughly 6 to 12 cycles. One entry per CDR3 protein, called by TCRdb with MiXCR from the 5' RACE reads. The table records over 700,000 distinct CDR3 sequences, roughly 25% of them present only once. The same sample was also studied in work on T cells of mothers and their children.

The sequenced sample was blood. Receptor source: a boy under 18 in good health.

This chain uses TRBV27 with TRBJ1-3; no definite D call. The V gene's germline CDR1 is MNHEY and CDR2 SMNVEV (reference sequence). Trimming took 0 bases from V and 1 from J, leaving 4 bases between them. The CDR3 has 14 amino acids. CDR3 bases: TGTGCCAGCAGTTTATCGGGGTCTGGAAACACCATATATTTT. Its translation is CASSLSGSGNTIYF.

V and J are TRBV20-1 and TRBJ2-2; TRBD1 matches 10 bases. CDR1 and CDR2 (germline): DFQATT, SNEGSKA (reference sequence). V lost 0 bases, J lost 3 bases, and 4 bases stayed unmatched. This CDR3 is 16 amino acids long. The CDR3 protein is CSARDQDRGHTGELFF. The CDR3 DNA is TGCAGTGCTAGAGACCAAGACAGGGGGCACACCGGGGAGCTGTTTTTT.

V gene TRBV20-1 combines with J gene TRBJ2-1; 7 bases align to TRBD2. With 5 bases clipped from V and 13 bases from J, the junction kept 8 bases outside the gene matches. Looked up from germline, CDR1 is DFQATT and CDR2 is SNEGSKA (reference sequence). The CDR3 runs 11 residues. This CDR3 reads CSADRGGDQFF. CDR3 in DNA: TGCAGTGCTGATCGCGGGGGTGATCAGTTCTTC.

V and J are TRBV3-1 and TRBJ2-3, with TRBD2 matching 9 bases. Trimming took 0 bases from V and 2 from J; bases not matched to a gene: 12. CDR1 LGHDT and CDR2 YNNKEL come from the germline V gene (reference sequence). The CDR3 contains 19 residues. Here the CDR3 DNA reads TGTGCCAGCAGCCAAGATCCGGGAGCAGCGGGAGGTCCCACAGATACGCAGTATTTT. This sequence encodes CASSQDPGAAGGPTDTQYF.

This sequence joins TRBV7-2 and TRBJ2-5; TRBD2 agrees at 9 bases. The tail of the sequence fits TRBJ2-1 better, so the J call may be wrong. The CDR3 totals 16 residues. CDR1 and CDR2 (germline): SGHTA, FQGNSA. In DNA form, the CDR3 reads TGTGCCAGCAGCTCCGCAGCGGGAGGTTTAGGTAATGAGCAGTTCTTC. Encoded protein: CASSSAAGGLGNEQFF.

This clonotype was recorded many times. The CDR3 bases are TGTGCCAGCAGCACAACAACAGGGGCTGGAAACACCATATATTTT. Translated: CASSTTTGAGNTIYF. V usage is TRBV7-3 and J usage is TRBJ1-3; 7 nucleotides agree with TRBD1. This CDR3 is built from 15 residues. Germline lookup yields CDR1 SGHTA and CDR2 FQGTGA. Trimming cost V 5 bases and J 2 bases; bases outside gene matches: 6. The variable domain in full, completed from reference TRBV7-3 and TRBJ1-3, reads GAGVSQTPSNKVTEKGKYVELRCDPISGHTALYWYRQSLGQGPEFLIYFQGTGAADDSGLPNDRFFAVRPEGSVSTLKIQRTERGDSAVYLCASSTTTGAGNTIYFGEGSWLTVV.

The chain has TRBV7-9 and TRBJ2-5; maybe TRBD2 (5 bases). The CDR3 is 15 amino acids. V lost 2 bases and J 3 bases, leaving 13 bases between the germline ends. CDR1 SEHNR and CDR2 FQNEAQ come from the germline V gene (reference sequence). The CDR3 region is CASSLWASRKETQYF. The DNA for the CDR3 is TGTGCCAGCAGCTTATGGGCTAGCCGTAAAGAGACCCAGTACTTC.

The chain joins TRBV19 to TRBJ2-5; 8 bases are shared with TRBD2. The germline V gene has CDR1 LNHDA and CDR2 SQIVND (reference sequence). Trimming at V came to 7 bases and at J to 3 bases, leaving 7 bases not matched to a gene. This CDR3 has 14 residues. This CDR3 reads CASIWRGVEETQYF. In nucleotides, the CDR3 is TGTGCCAGTATTTGGCGGGGGGTCGAAGAGACCCAGTACTTC.

J is TRBJ2-5 and V is TRBV7-9; D is perhaps TRBD2 (5 bases). Trimming left V 5 bases short and J 4 bases short, with 17 bases between. This CDR3 contains 15 residues. Germline V lookup: CDR1 SEHNR, CDR2 FQNEAQ (reference sequence). This chain's CDR3 is CASSTSGPGGETQYF. CDR3 bases: TGTGCCAGCAGCACCTCGGGTCCCGGAGGAGAGACCCAGTACTTC. Complete variable domain (other parts from reference TRBV7-9 and TRBJ2-5): DTGVSQNPRHKITKRGQNVTFRCDPISEHNRLYWYRQTLGQGPEFLTYFQNEAQLEKSRLLSDRFSAERPKGSFSTLEIQRTEQGDSAMYLCASSTSGPGGETQYFGPGTRLLVL.

V usage is TRBV7-9 and J usage is TRBJ2-5, with 8 bases lining up with TRBD2. Trimming cost V 5 bases and J 4 bases; bases outside gene matches: 12. This CDR3 contains 16 residues. The germline V gene encodes CDR1 SEHNR and CDR2 FQNEAQ (reference sequence). CDR3 in amino acids: CASSPELAELGETQYF. The CDR3, as DNA: TGTGCCAGCAGCCCGGAACTAGCGGAGCTGGGAGAGACCCAGTACTTC.

This chain connects TRBV3-1 to TRBJ2-2, with D perhaps matching TRBD1 (5 bases). Germline V gene lookup returns CDR1 LGHDT and CDR2 YNNKEL (reference sequence). The germline V and J ends were trimmed by 4 bases and 5 bases, with 17 bases remaining between them. This CDR3 is 16 amino acids long. The CDR3 coding sequence is TGTGCCAGCAGCCCCATGGTCAGGGTGGCGACCGGGGAGCTGTTTTTT. Its translation is CASSPMVRVATGELFF.

This chain connects TRBV11-2 to TRBJ2-7; D not resolved. The germline V and J ends were trimmed by 9 bases and 3 bases, with 18 bases remaining between them. Looked up from germline, CDR1 is SGHAT and CDR2 is FQNNGV. This CDR3 is 14 amino acids long. The CDR3 sequence is CASPQERSYYEQYF. As DNA, the CDR3 is TGTGCCAGTCCCCAAGAGAGGTCCTACTACGAGCAGTACTTC.

This chain uses TRBV7-2 with TRBJ2-7; 11 bases are a match to TRBD2. CDR3 length: 15 amino acids. The germline V gene encodes CDR1 SGHTA and CDR2 FQGNSA. V was pared by 5 bases and J by 6 bases, with 9 bases of the junction left unmatched. CDR3 in amino acids: CASSALAGGPLEQYF. DNA of the CDR3: TGTGCCAGCAGCGCTCTAGCGGGGGGTCCTCTCGAGCAGTACTTC.

This clonotype showed up just a few times. The rearrangement links TRBV13 to TRBJ2-7; 10 positions match TRBD2. Germline V gene sequence: CDR1 PRHDT, CDR2 FYEKMQ (reference sequence). The V gene end was trimmed by 4 bases and the J gene end by 9 bases; junction bases not matched to a gene: 12. CDR3 length equals 15 residues. The CDR3 nucleotides read TGTGCCAGCAGCTCCCGGACTAGCGGAAACCCCGCGCAGTACTTC. Translating gives CASSSRTSGNPAQYF.

V and J are TRBV5-6 and TRBJ1-2, with D perhaps TRBD1 (5 bases). There are 14 residues in the CDR3. Trimming took 0 bases from V and 4 from J, leaving 10 bases between them. CDR1 SGHDT and CDR2 YYEEEE come from the germline V gene. The CDR3 loop is CASSLVSGGYGYTF. The CDR3 DNA is TGTGCCAGCAGCTTGGTTTCGGGGGGCTATGGCTACACCTTC.

The rearrangement uses TRBV11-3 and TRBJ2-5; 10 nucleotides align to TRBD1. The CDR3 sequence is 15 residues long. J lost 5 bases, V lost 5 bases, and 8 bases had no gene match. Germline CDR1 and CDR2: SGHNT and YENEEA. CDR3 loop: CASSPGQGELETQYF. Here the CDR3 DNA reads TGTGCCAGCAGCCCAGGACAGGGGGAATTGGAGACCCAGTACTTC.

The V and J genes are TRBV19 and TRBJ2-5, with D perhaps matching TRBD1 or TRBD2 (5 bases each). TRBJ2-7 explains the end of the DNA better; the J call may be wrong. There are 14 residues in the CDR3. Germline CDR1 LNHDA, CDR2 SQIVND (reference sequence). The CDR3 loop is CASTLSRDRYEQYF. DNA of the CDR3: TGTGCCAGTACCCTCTCCAGGGACCGCTACGAGCAGTACTTC.

The table lists this clonotype with a few counts. The chain has TRBV6-5 and TRBJ2-5; D is undetermined. The germline V and J ends were trimmed by 4 bases and 5 bases, with 14 bases remaining between them. Germline assignment: CDR1 MNHEY and CDR2 SVGAGI. The CDR3 is 14 residues long. CDR3 protein: CASSSGPWKETQYF. CDR3 nucleotides: TGTGCCAGCAGTTCAGGCCCCTGGAAGGAGACCCAGTACTTC.

J is TRBJ2-5 and V is TRBV6-2 or TRBV6-3; TRBD1 matches 7 bases. Trimming removed 7 bases from V and 5 bases from J; junction bases left unmatched: 4. Looked up from germline, CDR1 is MNHEY and CDR2 is SVGEGT. The CDR3 spans 12 residues. CDR3 bases: TGTGCCAGCAAGGGGGCTGAGGAGACCCAGTACTTC. Its protein is CASKGAEETQYF.

J is TRBJ2-3 and V is TRBV29-1, with TRBD1 matching 8 bases. V was pared by 5 bases and J by 4 bases, with 8 bases of the junction left unmatched. CDR3 length: 14 amino acids. Germline CDR1 SQVTM, CDR2 ANQGSEA. Written as DNA, the CDR3 is TGCAGCGTTCGAGGACAGGGTTCCGCAGATACGCAGTATTTT. It yields the protein CSVRGQGSADTQYF.

V is TRBV7-2 and J is TRBJ2-2; maybe TRBD2 (6 bases). Germline V gene sequence: CDR1 SGHTA, CDR2 FQGNSA. The V end was cut by 1 base, the J end by 9 bases, with 9 bases between. The CDR3 loop spans 13 amino acids. This chain's CDR3 is CASSLGRERELFF. CDR3 nucleotide sequence: TGTGCCAGCAGCTTAGGGCGGGAAAGGGAGCTGTTTTTT.

The chain recombines TRBV28 with TRBJ2-5; 11 bases align to TRBD1. The assigned J gene may be wrong: the sequence end matches TRBJ2-7 better. CDR3 length equals 14 residues. Germline V CDR1 and CDR2: MDHEN, SYDVKM. CDR3 nucleotide sequence: TGTGCCAGCAGCACAGGGACAGGGGGGGGCGAGCAGTACTTC. Its translation: CASSTGTGGGEQYF.